Listed below are T cell receptor beta chains from one sample, sequenced in a study of T cell changes during pregnancy in multiple sclerosis. Sequencing used immunoSEQ multiplex PCR; TCRdb keeps in-frame clones, though not all of them. The sample comprises tens of thousands of clones, 88% of which are singletons, and around 5.1% rests with the top ten. This material consisted of peripheral blood, taken in the first trimester of pregnancy. The origin of the receptors is a female donor in good health, enrolled as a control in a pregnancy study. CDR3s include the opening cysteine and the closing phenylalanine or tryptophan.

j_gene: TRBJ2-1; v_gene: TRBV14; CDR3aa: CASSQVRREGQFF
j_gene: TRBJ2-2; v_gene: TRBV10-3; CDR3aa: CAISERGIGSGELFF
j_gene: TRBJ2-2; v_gene: TRBV27; CDR3aa: CATKTGTYNTGELFF
j_gene: TRBJ2-1; v_gene: TRBV4-2; CDR3aa: CASSQITSGGENEQFF
j_gene: TRBJ1-4; v_gene: TRBV7-2; CDR3aa: CASSLIGWEKATNEKLFF
j_gene: TRBJ2-3; v_gene: TRBV6-4; CDR3aa: CASSDVGGRPDTQYF
j_gene: TRBJ1-6; v_gene: TRBV29-1; CDR3aa: CSGLQGIRNSPLHF
j_gene: TRBJ2-7; v_gene: TRBV30; CDR3aa: CAWSPGQGAGEQYF
j_gene: TRBJ1-2; v_gene: TRBV25-1; CDR3aa: CASTPLGGKDGYTF
j_gene: TRBJ2-7; v_gene: TRBV2; CDR3aa: CASRDFSSYEQYF
j_gene: TRBJ2-5; v_gene: TRBV28; CDR3aa: CASSLYSSGSETQYF
j_gene: TRBJ2-3; v_gene: TRBV7-9; CDR3aa: CASSPRVEGDIIDTQYF
j_gene: TRBJ2-2; v_gene: TRBV11-2; CDR3aa: CASSLRLQNTGELFF
j_gene: TRBJ2-7; v_gene: TRBV2; CDR3aa: CASSEARRSHEQYF
j_gene: TRBJ1-4; v_gene: TRBV7-9; CDR3aa: CASTKLLANSTNEKLFF
j_gene: TRBJ2-5; v_gene: TRBV7-8; CDR3aa: CASSFQGTRSPQETQYF
j_gene: TRBJ2-7; v_gene: TRBV4-2; CDR3aa: CASSQDRRTRRHEQYF
j_gene: TRBJ1-6; v_gene: TRBV4-1; CDR3aa: CASSQGTGGRSPLHF
j_gene: TRBJ1-5; v_gene: TRBV4-3; CDR3aa: CASSHPLGDTEGGSNQPQHF
j_gene: TRBJ2-7; v_gene: TRBV7-9; CDR3aa: CASSSRTTAIGEQYF
j_gene: TRBJ2-7; v_gene: TRBV7-9; CDR3aa: CASTDGTSGSWGYEQYF
j_gene: TRBJ2-3; v_gene: TRBV10-3; CDR3aa: CAIRAGGGLDTQYF
j_gene: TRBJ2-5; v_gene: TRBV7-2; CDR3aa: CASSVNRVAQETQYF
j_gene: TRBJ1-5; v_gene: TRBV2; CDR3aa: CASSEFRGLKQPQHF
j_gene: TRBJ2-1; v_gene: TRBV5-6; CDR3aa: CASSLELAGGRGQFF
j_gene: TRBJ1-1; v_gene: TRBV28; CDR3aa: CASSPEKIEAFF
j_gene: TRBJ2-7; v_gene: TRBV9; CDR3aa: CASSVSWGEGYEQYF
j_gene: TRBJ2-2; v_gene: TRBV6-1; CDR3aa: CASKDWAGTGELFF
j_gene: TRBJ1-1; v_gene: TRBV18; CDR3aa: CASSQPTGANTEAFF
j_gene: TRBJ2-7; v_gene: TRBV6-1; CDR3aa: CASREDRAYEQYF
j_gene: TRBJ2-1; v_gene: TRBV27; CDR3aa: CASSPGAGKKDYNEQFF
j_gene: TRBJ1-1; v_gene: TRBV10-3; CDR3aa: CAISARNTFPEAFF
j_gene: TRBJ2-1; v_gene: TRBV18; CDR3aa: CASSPERYNEQFF
j_gene: TRBJ2-3; v_gene: TRBV11-2; CDR3aa: CASSLGQGVMDTQYF